One and the same sample provided the 14 T cell receptor beta chains below, sequenced in a study of cytomegalovirus exposure and HLA in healthy donors. PCR amplification relied on 60 Vbeta primers (plus 13 Jbeta primers). Profiled with immunoSEQ multiplex PCR; TCRdb holds only in-frame clones, not every one. The table lists about 140,000 clones, around three fifths of them singletons. Sequenced: PBMCs. Source of these receptors: a woman between 35 and 50 years old in good health and CMV-seronegative.

J is TRBJ1-5 and V is TRBV6-1; a weak D match, TRBD1 (6 bases). Germline-derived CDR1 and CDR2 are MNHNS and SASEGT. The CDR3 consists of 16 residues. V lost 0 bases to trimming and J lost 8 bases, with 17 bases between them. CDR3 sequence reads: CASSEARQVGEKPQHF. The CDR3 nucleotides read TGTGCCAGCAGTGAAGCCAGACAGGTAGGGGAGAAGCCCCAGCATTTT.

The J gene is TRBJ1-2, the V gene TRBV27; weak D call: TRBD1 (6 bases). Germline V CDR1 and CDR2: MNHEY, SMNVEV (reference sequence). V was trimmed by 0 bases and J by 4 bases, leaving 12 bases between them. The CDR3 extends over 15 amino acids. CDR3 sequence (DNA): TGTGCCAGCAGTTTATCGGGGGGGGCGCCCTATGGCTACACCTTC. It is translated as CASSLSGGAPYGYTF.

The rearrangement links TRBV5-1 to TRBJ2-3, with 12 bases lining up with TRBD2. Germline V gene sequence: CDR1 SGHRS, CDR2 YFSETQ. J gave up 3 bases and V 4 bases, and 12 bases lay outside the gene matches. The CDR3 covers 18 residues. The CDR3 bases are TGCGCCAGCAGCCTCCACCGGCTAGCGGGGGGGCGGACAGATACGCAGTATTTT. Its protein product is CASSLHRLAGGRTDTQYF. Together with reference TRBV5-1 and TRBJ2-3, the CDR3 gives the full variable domain: KAGVTQTPRYLIKTRGQQVTLSCSPISGHRSVSWYQQTPGQGLQFLFEYFSETQRNKGNFPGRFSGRQFSNSRSEMNVSTLELGDSALYLCASSLHRLAGGRTDTQYFGPGTRLTVL.

A few counts support this clone. This chain links TRBV6-1 with TRBJ1-1; D unresolved. Germline V gives CDR1 MNHNS, CDR2 SASEGT. This CDR3 is 13 amino acids long. The ends were cut back, 5 bases at V and 1 base at J, with 8 bases in the middle. CDR3 in amino acids: CASSLSGNTEAFF. CDR3 nucleotide sequence: TGTGCCAGCAGTCTTTCAGGGAACACTGAAGCTTTCTTT.

The rearrangement joins TRBV7-2 to TRBJ1-4; 8 bases match TRBD1. After removal of 0 bases from V and 8 bases from J, the junction contained 5 bases not matched to a gene. Germline V gene lookup returns CDR1 SGHTA and CDR2 FQGNSA. The CDR3 spans 15 residues. CDR3 nucleotide sequence: TGTGCCAGCAGCTTAGCTCAGGGGGCGAGGGAAAAACTGTTTTTT. Protein product: CASSLAQGAREKLFF. The full variable domain, rest sourced from reference TRBV7-2 and TRBJ1-4, is GAGVSQSPSNKVTEKGKDVELRCDPISGHTALYWYRQSLGQGLEFLIYFQGNSAPDKSGLPSDRFSAERTGGSVSTLTIQRTQQEDSAVYLCASSLAQGAREKLFFGSGTQLSVL.

This clone has just one count. The chain joins TRBV7-7 to TRBJ2-3, with D hard to call. The V gene's germline CDR1 is SSHAT and CDR2 FNYEAQ (reference sequence). The CDR3 loop spans 13 amino acids. Trimming pared 1 base from V and 6 bases from J, leaving 8 bases between. This CDR3 is CASSLGVRDTQYF. The CDR3 nucleotides read TGTGCCAGCAGCTTAGGAGTTCGCGATACGCAGTATTTT.

This clone has only a few counts. The CDR3 reads CSVGGITDTQYF. CDR3 DNA sequence: TGCAGCGTGGGGGGGATCACAGATACGCAGTATTTT. The chain has TRBV29-1 and TRBJ2-3; 7 bases match TRBD2. J was trimmed by 2 bases and V by 6 bases; bases with no gene match: 2. Germline values: CDR1 SQVTM, CDR2 ANQGSEA. This CDR3 has 12 residues.

V is TRBV4-2 and J is TRBJ1-2; D perhaps matches TRBD1 (6 bases). Trimming took off 1 base at V and 8 bases at J, with 14 bases between the two ends. This CDR3 region has 14 residues. Germline values: CDR1 LGHNA, CDR2 YNFKEQ. The CDR3 coding sequence is TGTGCCAGCAGCCAAGTGGGGGCCAGAAAAGGCTACACCTTC. Its translation: CASSQVGARKGYTF.

Notes on this clone: The same CDR3 also results from other DNA sequences found in this sample. The V gene is TRBV5-1, the J gene TRBJ2-5, with 9 bases lining up with TRBD1. In germline, CDR1 is SGHRS, CDR2 YFSETQ. This CDR3 comprises 13 residues. V lost 2 bases and J lost 5; bases outside the gene matches: 1. CDR3 amino acids: CASSLGQGETQYF. CDR3 coding DNA: TGCGCCAGCAGCTTAGGACAGGGGGAGACCCAGTACTTC.

The J gene is TRBJ2-2, the V gene TRBV7-2; 7 nucleotides align to TRBD1. Trimming at V came to 5 bases and at J to 5 bases, leaving 8 bases not matched to a gene. The CDR3 covers 15 residues. CDR1 is SGHTA and CDR2 is FQGNSA in the germline V gene. Here the CDR3 reads CASSARDRVTGELFF. The CDR3 nucleotides are TGTGCCAGCAGCGCCCGGGACAGAGTTACCGGGGAGCTGTTTTTT. Full variable domain (remainder filled in from reference TRBV7-2 and TRBJ2-2): GAGVSQSPSNKVTEKGKDVELRCDPISGHTALYWYRQSLGQGLEFLIYFQGNSAPDKSGLPSDRFSAERTGGSVSTLTIQRTQQEDSAVYLCASSARDRVTGELFFGEGSRLTVL.

The sample holds a few counts of this clone. The rearrangement joins TRBV28 to TRBJ1-2; no clear D gene. The length of the CDR3 is 13 residues. The V gene's germline CDR1 is MDHEN and CDR2 SYDVKM. The V end lost 3 bases, the J end lost 4 bases, and 9 bases lay between the germline ends. CDR3 sequence (DNA): TGTGCCAGCAGTTTTTTGCAGGCCTATGGCTACACCTTC. This encodes CASSFLQAYGYTF.

J is TRBJ2-3 and V is TRBV11-2, with D uncertain. Trimming cost V 4 bases and J 4 bases, with 3 bases left between them. Germline CDR1 is SGHAT and CDR2 is FQNNGV. This CDR3 spans 11 amino acids. The CDR3 spells CASSSADTQYF. CDR3 DNA: TGTGCCAGCAGCTCGGCAGATACGCAGTATTTT.

The rearrangement uses TRBV4-1 and TRBJ2-3, with TRBD2 matching 11 bases. Looked up from germline, CDR1 is MGHRA and CDR2 is YSYEKL. With V trimmed by 1 base and J by 6 bases, 9 bases remained unmatched. CDR3 length: 17 residues. The CDR3 reads CASSQVGVAGGRDTQYF. The CDR3 DNA reads as TGCGCCAGCAGCCAAGTTGGGGTAGCGGGGGGGCGGGATACGCAGTATTTT.

V and J are TRBV6-1 and TRBJ2-3, with TRBD1 matching over 7 bases. Germline-derived CDR1 and CDR2 are MNHNS and SASEGT. J was trimmed by 2 bases and V by 8 bases; bases with no gene match: 7. This CDR3 has 14 residues. The CDR3 here is CASLRGGSTDTQYF. The CDR3 nucleotides are TGTGCCAGCTTAAGAGGGGGCTCCACAGATACGCAGTATTTT.